This T cell receptor (beta chain) appears in the sequencing data of a study of cytomegalovirus exposure and HLA in healthy donors. About the research overall: Across 300 to 400 genotyped donors, 81% landed in the Caucasian-associated ancestry cluster.

CDR1 is MDHEN and CDR2 is SYDVKM in the germline V gene. Trimming removed 6 bases from V and 8 bases from J, with 10 bases in between. The CDR3 length is 12 residues. In the PCR, 60 Vbeta and 13 Jbeta primers were used. Some clones are missing from TCRdb's copy, which holds only in-frame ones; the method was immunoSEQ multiplex PCR. The sample includes about 130,000 clones, around 83% of them seen just once. The chain recombines TRBV28 with TRBJ1-4, with D maybe TRBD1 (5 bases). Sequencing input: PBMCs. This sequence was found in a girl aged 2 to 10 in good health and CMV-seronegative. The chain's CDR3 is CASRQGYEKLFF. The CDR3 DNA is TGTGCCAGCAGGCAGGGATACGAAAAACTGTTTTTT.